This TCR beta chain was recovered during a study of CD8+CD57+ T cells in acquired aplastic anemia. About this clonotype itself: One end of the junction is discordant with germline, which a read error may explain.

Sequencing involved patients with CD8+CD57+ cell expansion previously shown by flow cytometry. TCR beta VDJ and CDR3 profiling used genomic DNA as template. From the reads, TCRdb called clonotypes with MiXCR, one entry per CDR3 protein. This sample yields approximately 260,000 distinct CDR3 sequences, of which around 82% are seen a single time; 40% to 55% belongs to the top ten. This CDR3 is 12 amino acids long. The germline V gene encodes CDR1 SEHNR and CDR2 FQNEAQ (reference sequence). The rearrangement links TRBV7-9 to TRBJ2-2; TRBD2 matches at 7 bases. What was sequenced was sorted CD4+, CD8+, or CD8+CD57+ T cells (not recorded which) from PBMCs. The sequence was obtained from a human donor with aplastic anemia. This CDR3 reads CASSFERGGLFF. CDR3 bases: TGTGCCAGCAGCTTTGAACGCGGGGGGCTGTTTTTT.